The 23 T cell receptor beta chains in this list originate from one sample, sequenced in a study of T cell responses to AZD1222 COVID-19 vaccine. The protocol was immunoSEQ multiplex PCR, while the TCRdb copy is restricted to in-frame clones and leaves out a portion. The table records tens of thousands of clones, approximately 83% of them present only once. The sequences come from peripheral blood, collected on day 0 of AZD1222 vaccination. The receptor set was obtained from an adult in good health.

By frequency in the sample, this clone is medium-sized. The chain combines TRBV2 with TRBJ2-3; possibly TRBD2 for D (6 bases). The germline gives CDR1 SNHLY, CDR2 FYNNEI. The CDR3 length is 14 residues. Between the trimmed V and J ends, which lost 6 bases and 2 bases, there was a span of 12 bases. Written as DNA, the CDR3 is TGTGCCAGCAGGGGGGGTAGTCCCACAGATACGCAGTATTTT. Translating it yields CASRGGSPTDTQYF.

The chain employs TRBV2 and TRBJ1-5; 10 bases fit TRBD1. Germline trimming cut 1 base from V and 7 bases from J; bases unmatched to any gene: 1. The CDR3 loop spans 14 amino acids. CDR1 and CDR2 (germline): SNHLY, FYNNEI. CDR3 protein: CASSEGDRGQPQHF. The DNA of the CDR3 is TGTGCCAGCAGTGAAGGGGACAGGGGCCAGCCCCAGCATTTT.

The gene calls are TRBV11-3 and TRBJ2-7; D remains ambiguous. Trimming left V 4 bases short and J 4 bases short, with 5 bases between. The CDR3 is made up of 11 amino acids. From germline, CDR1 is SGHNT and CDR2 YENEEA. CDR3 sequence reads: CASSYGYEQYF. The CDR3 coding sequence is TGTGCCAGCAGCTACGGGTACGAGCAGTACTTC.

This chain links TRBV29-1 with TRBJ1-1, with a tentative D call TRBD1 (5 bases). This CDR3 region has 14 residues. Germline CDR1 and CDR2: SQVTM and ANQGSEA. Trimming took 5 bases from V and 2 from J, leaving 15 bases between them. CDR3 sequence: CSVPGPILNTEAFF. In DNA form, the CDR3 reads TGCAGCGTTCCGGGACCTATCCTAAACACTGAAGCTTTCTTT.

This chain links TRBV3-1 (or the pseudogene TRBV3-2) with TRBJ1-6; D is ambiguous. This CDR3 has 12 amino acids. Germline V gives CDR1 LGHDT, CDR2 YNNKEL (reference sequence). V was shortened by 4 bases and J by 8 bases, with 6 bases between the two germline ends. The CDR3 sequence is CASSRLDSPLHF. The CDR3 nucleotides are TGTGCCAGCAGCCGCCTGGATTCACCCCTCCACTTT.

This chain links TRBV6-5 with TRBJ2-7; no reliable D call. The germline V gene encodes CDR1 MNHEY and CDR2 SVGAGI. The CDR3 totals 14 residues. V was trimmed by 4 bases and J by 1 base, leaving 11 bases between them. The CDR3 DNA follows: TGTGCCAGCAGTTCCATCGGGTCATCCTACGAGCAGTACTTC. It translates to CASSSIGSSYEQYF.

The gene calls are TRBV28 and TRBJ1-4, with D maybe TRBD1 (5 bases). Germline V gives CDR1 MDHEN, CDR2 SYDVKM. There are 17 residues in the CDR3. V lost 4 bases and J 0 bases, leaving 15 bases between the germline ends. The CDR3 spells CASSSSGRAATNEKLFF. The CDR3 DNA sequence: TGTGCCAGCAGTTCCAGTGGCAGGGCTGCAACTAATGAAAAACTGTTTTTT.

The V and J genes are TRBV20-1 and TRBJ2-7; D not resolved. This CDR3 region has 14 residues. V lost 3 bases and J lost 6, with 18 bases in between. Germline V lookup: CDR1 DFQATT, CDR2 SNEGSKA (reference sequence). The CDR3 spells CSASLRGIGSEQYF. DNA for the CDR3: TGCAGTGCTAGTTTACGTGGGATCGGGTCCGAGCAGTACTTC.

This clone occurred a few times. The chain links TRBV28 to TRBJ2-7, with 12 positions matching TRBD2. The CDR3 is made up of 14 amino acids. Germline CDR1 and CDR2: MDHEN and SYDVKM. V lost 2 bases to trimming and J lost 7 bases; unmatched junction nucleotides: 3. CDR3 nucleotides: TGTGCCAGCAGTTTACCTAGCGGGAGGGGAGAGCAGTACTTC. This codes for CASSLPSGRGEQYF.

V and J are TRBV23-1 and TRBJ2-2; D is undetermined. TRBV23-1 is marked as an open reading frame, function uncertain. This CDR3 has 13 amino acids. V lost 0 bases and J 10 bases, leaving 9 bases between the germline ends. The CDR3 loop is CASSQSGKEELFF. In DNA, the CDR3 is TGCGCCAGCAGTCAATCGGGGAAAGAGGAGCTGTTTTTT.

The J gene is TRBJ2-3, the V gene TRBV5-1; no firm D call. V was pared by 2 bases and J by 0 bases, with 7 bases between. Germline V lookup: CDR1 SGHRS, CDR2 YFSETQ. The CDR3 runs 14 residues. The CDR3 nucleotides are TGCGCCAGCAGCTTTGCAACTAGCACAGATACGCAGTATTTT. Amino acid sequence: CASSFATSTDTQYF.

This clone is a singleton in its sample. The rearrangement links TRBV19 to TRBJ2-2, with D perhaps matching TRBD1 (5 bases). Deletions cut 6 bases from V and 0 bases from J, with 5 bases between. Germline assignment: CDR1 LNHDA and CDR2 SQIVND (reference sequence). CDR3 size: 13 residues. The CDR3 DNA follows: TGTGCCAGTAGAGGGGCGAACACCGGGGAGCTGTTTTTT. As protein: CASRGANTGELFF.

The gene calls are TRBV28 and TRBJ1-5; D gene uncertain. Trimming took 4 bases from V and 0 from J, leaving 10 bases between them. CDR3 length equals 15 residues. Germline CDR1 MDHEN, CDR2 SYDVKM. The chain's CDR3 is CASSSTDYSNQPQHF. CDR3 DNA: TGTGCCAGCAGTTCGACGGATTATAGCAATCAGCCCCAGCATTTT.

The table lists this clone with a few counts. This chain links TRBV6-4 with TRBJ2-3, with D uncertain. Germline CDR1 MRHNA, CDR2 SNTAGT. This CDR3 region has 13 residues. V lost 0 bases to trimming and J lost 6 bases, with 7 bases between them. The CDR3 DNA sequence: TGTGCCAGCAGTGACTCGAGTGCGGATACGCAGTATTTT. It encodes CASSDSSADTQYF.

The rearrangement joins TRBV28 to TRBJ1-2; D may be TRBD1 (6 bases). This CDR3 spans 12 amino acids. V lost 4 bases and J lost 7, with 10 bases in between. Germline V gene sequence: CDR1 MDHEN, CDR2 SYDVKM. CDR3 region: CASSSGVGGYTF. DNA of the CDR3: TGTGCCAGCAGTTCAGGGGTGGGTGGCTACACCTTC.

In the case of this clone: Mismatch with germline at one junction end may stem from a read error. The CDR3 nucleotides read TGTGCCAGCAGCCCTCGCCGGGACTTGAATACTGAAGCTTTCTTT. Residues: CASSPRRDLNTEAFF. J is TRBJ1-1 and V is TRBV13; D may be TRBD1 (5 bases). The CDR3 totals 15 residues. CDR1 and CDR2 from the germline V gene are PRHDT and FYEKMQ (reference sequence).

This sequence joins TRBV5-6 and TRBJ2-5; D not certain. Germline V CDR1 and CDR2: SGHDT, YYEEEE. V lost 3 bases, J lost 3 bases, and 15 bases lay in between. CDR3 length: 15 amino acids. This CDR3 reads CASSSRDSREETQYF. In DNA form, the CDR3 reads TGTGCCAGCAGCTCTAGAGACTCTCGGGAAGAGACCCAGTACTTC.

The gene calls are TRBV14 and TRBJ2-7; D may match TRBD1 or TRBD2 (5 bases each). CDR3 size: 15 residues. CDR1 is SGHDN and CDR2 is FVKESK in the germline V gene. V was pared by 1 base and J by 2 bases, with 12 bases between. CDR3 region: CASSQGTGTAYEQYF. CDR3 nucleotides: TGTGCCAGCAGCCAAGGTACCGGGACGGCCTACGAGCAGTACTTC.

This chain joins TRBV28 and TRBJ2-7, with D tentatively TRBD1 (6 bases). The V and J ends lost 5 bases and 2 bases respectively, with 13 bases between them. There are 14 residues in the CDR3. Germline loops: CDR1 MDHEN, CDR2 SYDVKM. The CDR3 nucleotides are TGTGCCAGCAGTCCAACCGGGACACCCTACGAGCAGTACTTC. This encodes CASSPTGTPYEQYF.

This clone was seen a single time. The J gene is TRBJ2-7, the V gene TRBV7-9; D uncertain. Germline CDR1 is SEHNR and CDR2 is FQNEAQ (reference sequence). The CDR3 sequence is 13 residues long. The V end lost 9 bases, the J end lost 6 bases, and 18 bases lay between the germline ends. The CDR3 DNA follows: TGTGCCAGTGAGAATTCTCGGGTTGGCGAGCAGTACTTC. Its protein product is CASENSRVGEQYF.

This clone was seen just once. The chain employs TRBV7-3 and TRBJ2-1; TRBD2 agrees at 11 bases. Unmatched junction bases numbered 6, after V lost 5 bases and J lost 3 bases. Per the germline V gene, CDR1 is SGHTA and CDR2 is FQGTGA. The CDR3 covers 16 residues. CDR3 amino acids: CASSQGGLAVYNEQFF. In nucleotides, the CDR3 is TGTGCCAGCAGCCAGGGGGGACTAGCGGTCTACAATGAGCAGTTCTTC.

This sequence joins TRBV6-1 and TRBJ1-1; the D gene is possibly TRBD1 (5 bases). The V gene's germline CDR1 is MNHNS and CDR2 SASEGT. The CDR3 spans 16 residues. V gave up 1 base and J gave up 0 bases, with 12 bases separating them. CDR3 bases: TGTGCCAGCAGTGAAGGGGGCAGCCTCATGAACACTGAAGCTTTCTTT. Its protein is CASSEGGSLMNTEAFF.

The V call is TRBV11-2, the J call TRBJ2-7; 8 bases fit TRBD2. This CDR3 has 15 amino acids. CDR1 and CDR2 (germline): SGHAT, FQNNGV. After removal of 0 bases from V and 5 bases from J, the junction contained 6 bases not matched to a gene. The CDR3: CASSLDLTSVDEQYF. The DNA for the CDR3 is TGTGCCAGCAGCTTAGATTTGACTAGCGTTGACGAGCAGTACTTC.